These 26 T cell receptor beta chains came from one sample sequenced in a study of early stage breast cancer tumors. Produced via immunoSEQ multiplex PCR; TCRdb's table is partial and in-frame only. The sample gives tens of thousands of clones, 65% to 85% of which show up once; more than 3% is in the top ten. Sequencing used blood. The source of these receptors is a person aged 55-75 years with breast cancer.

The chain combines TRBV18 with TRBJ2-7, with 11 bases aligning to TRBD2. The CDR3 is made up of 15 amino acids. V was clipped by 3 bases and J by 3 bases; unmatched bases: 4. The germline gives CDR1 KGHSH, CDR2 LQKENI. The CDR3 sequence is CASSPTSGRHYEQYF. The DNA of the CDR3 is TGTGCCAGCTCACCCACTAGCGGGAGACACTACGAGCAGTACTTC.

The V and J genes are TRBV9 and TRBJ1-1; D ambiguous. In germline, CDR1 is SGDLS, CDR2 YYNGEE. CDR3 length equals 13 residues. V was cut by 2 bases and J by 5 bases, with 10 bases left in between. CDR3 amino acids: CASSVEARTEAFF. CDR3 bases: TGTGCCAGCAGCGTCGAAGCACGGACTGAAGCTTTCTTT.

The chain uses TRBV18 and TRBJ1-2, with D perhaps TRBD1 (5 bases). V lost 2 bases to trimming and J lost 8 bases, with 12 bases between them. There are 13 residues in the CDR3. Germline-derived CDR1 and CDR2 are KGHSH and LQKENI. CDR3 loop: CASSPGAGGGYTF. In nucleotides, the CDR3 is TGTGCCAGCTCACCAGGGGCAGGCGGGGGCTACACCTTC.

This clone was counted a few times. The chain couples TRBV5-1 to TRBJ2-7; 10 bases match TRBD1. CDR1 and CDR2 (germline): SGHRS, YFSETQ. V lost 4 bases to trimming and J lost 5 bases; unmatched junction nucleotides: 6. The CDR3 runs to 14 residues. The CDR3: CASSIAGTGDEQYF. For the CDR3, the DNA is TGCGCCAGCAGCATTGCCGGGACAGGGGACGAGCAGTACTTC. The full variable domain, with the rest looked up from reference TRBV5-1 and TRBJ2-7, is KAGVTQTPRYLIKTRGQQVTLSCSPISGHRSVSWYQQTPGQGLQFLFEYFSETQRNKGNFPGRFSGRQFSNSRSEMNVSTLELGDSALYLCASSIAGTGDEQYFGPGTRLTVT.

V usage is TRBV15 and J usage is TRBJ1-5; TRBD1 is a possible D gene (6 bases). Germline CDR1 and CDR2: LNHNV and YYDKDF (reference sequence). CDR3 length equals 17 residues. Trimming cost V 0 bases and J 7 bases, with 19 bases left between them. The CDR3 DNA is TGTGCCACCAGCAGAGATAAGAGGAGGGGGGGTGGGCAGCCCCAGCATTTT. Translated: CATSRDKRRGGGQPQHF.

The chain uses TRBV7-3 and TRBJ2-3; the match to TRBD2 covers 8 bases. The germline CDR1 and CDR2 sequences are SGHTA and FQGTGA. Unmatched junction bases numbered 4, after V lost 1 base and J lost 7 bases. The length of the CDR3 is 14 residues. CDR3: CASSLSGGGNTQYF. The DNA of the CDR3 is TGTGCCAGCAGCTTAAGCGGCGGGGGGAATACGCAGTATTTT.

V usage is TRBV10-2 and J usage is TRBJ2-7; D gene uncertain. Germline V gene sequence: CDR1 WSHSY, CDR2 SAAADI. Trimming removed 4 bases at V and 3 bases at J, with 7 bases between. CDR3 size: 12 residues. The CDR3 DNA follows: TGCGCCAGCAGTGTAGGGCGCTACGAGCAGTACTTC. It translates to CASSVGRYEQYF.

The genes are TRBV18 and TRBJ2-2; D not certain. Germline lookup yields CDR1 KGHSH and CDR2 LQKENI. Between the trimmed V and J ends, which lost 3 bases and 1 base, there was a span of 6 bases. This CDR3 spans 14 amino acids. The CDR3 reads CASSPDQNTGELFF. CDR3 bases: TGTGCCAGCTCACCGGACCAGAACACCGGGGAGCTGTTTTTT.

V and J are TRBV5-4 and TRBJ2-3, with TRBD2 identical over 14 bases. Germline V gene data show CDR1 as SGHNT and CDR2 as YYREEE (reference sequence). The CDR3 length is 17 residues. V lost 1 base to trimming and J lost 6 bases; unmatched junction nucleotides: 7. The CDR3: CASSLRGLAGVADTQYF. The CDR3 region has the DNA TGTGCCAGCAGCTTGCGGGGACTAGCGGGGGTGGCGGATACGCAGTATTTT.

The rearrangement links TRBV29-1 to TRBJ1-1, with D unresolved. Germline CDR1 SQVTM, CDR2 ANQGSEA. CDR3 length: 14 residues. V lost 5 bases and J lost 2, with 15 bases in between. The CDR3 loop reads CSVIHIDPNTEAFF. The CDR3 bases are TGCAGCGTTATCCACATCGACCCAAACACTGAAGCTTTCTTT.

V gene TRBV10-3 combines with J gene TRBJ2-3, with D unclear. The CDR3 spans 12 residues. The V end lost 2 bases, the J end lost 3 bases, and 3 bases lay between the germline ends. The germline V gene encodes CDR1 ENHRY and CDR2 SYGVKD. Here the CDR3 reads CAISESTDTQYF. The CDR3 DNA follows: TGTGCCATCAGTGAGAGTACAGATACGCAGTATTTT.

This clone was seen more than once but under ten times. The chain has TRBV28 and TRBJ1-1, with TRBD1 as a possible D gene (6 bases). V lost 2 bases and J 4 bases, leaving 14 bases between the germline ends. Germline values: CDR1 MDHEN, CDR2 SYDVKM. The CDR3 covers 15 residues. For the CDR3, the DNA is TGTGCCAGCAGTTTAGGGGGCGCGGGGAGCACTGAAGCTTTCTTT. Its translation is CASSLGGAGSTEAFF. The whole variable domain, remainder taken from reference TRBV28 and TRBJ1-1, is DVKVTQSSRYLVKRTGEKVFLECVQDMDHENMFWYRQDPGLGLRLIYFSYDVKMKEKGDIPEGYSVSREKKERFSLILESASTNQTSMYLCASSLGGAGSTEAFFGQGTRLTVV.

DNA for the CDR3: TGTGCCAGCAGCCACCGACGGACTAGCGGGGGGATCAAAGAGACCCAGTACTTC. Protein: CASSHRRTSGGIKETQYF. The chain joins TRBV7-8 to TRBJ2-5, with 14 bases matching TRBD2. Germline CDR1 SGHVS, CDR2 FQNEAQ. The CDR3 is 18 residues long. Germline trimming cut 5 bases from V and 3 bases from J; bases unmatched to any gene: 11.

The chain combines TRBV4-1 with TRBJ1-4; D remains unclear. The germline V and J ends were trimmed by 4 bases and 0 bases, with 9 bases remaining between them. CDR3 size: 15 residues. The V gene's germline CDR1 is MGHRA and CDR2 YSYEKL. The CDR3 region has the DNA TGCGCCAGCAGCCGAGCAGTCGCAACTAATGAAAAACTGTTTTTT. It is translated as CASSRAVATNEKLFF.

The chain links TRBV28 to TRBJ1-2; 11 bases line up with TRBD1. Trimming took 4 bases from V and 4 from J; bases not matched to a gene: 14. This CDR3 is 18 amino acids long. The V gene's germline CDR1 is MDHEN and CDR2 SYDVKM. The CDR3 loop is CASSSPGTGGVDGYGYTF. Written as DNA, the CDR3 is TGTGCCAGCAGTTCGCCCGGGACAGGGGGGGTTGACGGCTATGGCTACACCTTC.

The chain is built from TRBV5-4 and TRBJ1-1; D gene unclear. V lost 1 base, J lost 5 bases, and 6 bases lay in between. Per germline, CDR1 SGHNT and CDR2 YYREEE (reference sequence). The CDR3 has 12 residues. The CDR3 sequence is CASSLLSTEAFF. CDR3 nucleotide sequence: TGTGCCAGCAGCTTGTTGTCGACTGAAGCTTTCTTT.

The chain joins TRBV6-6 to TRBJ1-5; 7 bases line up with TRBD1. V lost 6 bases to trimming and J lost 3 bases; unmatched junction nucleotides: 2. Germline V gene data show CDR1 as MNHNY and CDR2 as SVGAGI (reference sequence). The CDR3 is 13 amino acids. Written as DNA, the CDR3 is TGTGCCAGCAGGCAGGGGGTCAATCAGCCCCAGCATTTT. Translating gives CASRQGVNQPQHF.

The rearrangement uses TRBV5-1 and TRBJ2-3; D is uncertain. Germline CDR1 is SGHRS and CDR2 is YFSETQ. This CDR3 has 13 amino acids. V lost 0 bases, J lost 1 base, and 3 bases lay in between. The CDR3 DNA reads TGCGCCAGCAGCTTGGTTGGCACAGATACGCAGTATTTT. It yields the protein CASSLVGTDTQYF.

In its sample, this clone was seen once. The V and J genes are TRBV7-9 and TRBJ2-7; 8 nucleotides align to TRBD2. Germline V gene sequence: CDR1 SEHNR, CDR2 FQNEAQ (reference sequence). The CDR3 has 14 residues. The trim removed 5 bases at V and 3 bases at J, leaving 6 bases unmatched. CDR3 residues: CASSRGGANYEQYF. The CDR3 region has the DNA TGTGCCAGCAGCCGGGGGGGGGCTAACTACGAGCAGTACTTC. Combining the CDR3 with reference TRBV7-9 and TRBJ2-7 gives the whole variable domain DTGVSQNPRHKITKRGQNVTFRCDPISEHNRLYWYRQTLGQGPEFLTYFQNEAQLEKSRLLSDRFSAERPKGSFSTLEIQRTEQGDSAMYLCASSRGGANYEQYFGPGTRLTVT.

The chain joins TRBV4-2 to TRBJ2-2; maybe TRBD2 (7 bases). V was pared by 3 bases and J by 5 bases, with 22 bases between. The length of the CDR3 is 18 residues. The germline V gene has CDR1 LGHNA and CDR2 YNFKEQ. The CDR3 DNA is TGTGCCAGCAGCCAGGAACAGGGTGGACTAGTCGAGACCGGGGAGCTGTTTTTT. Translated: CASSQEQGGLVETGELFF.

J is TRBJ1-3 and V is TRBV18; weak D call: TRBD1 (6 bases). This CDR3 has 14 residues. Deletions cut 6 bases from V and 4 bases from J, with 13 bases between. Germline CDR1 is KGHSH and CDR2 is LQKENI. The CDR3: CASSSGGAGNTIYF. The CDR3 DNA is TGTGCCAGCTCGAGCGGGGGCGCCGGAAACACCATATATTTT.

The J gene is TRBJ2-3, the V gene TRBV13, with 11 nucleotides matching TRBD2. Losses at the gene ends were 5 bases for V and 2 bases for J; bases not matched to a gene: 18. CDR1 PRHDT and CDR2 FYEKMQ come from the germline V gene (reference sequence). This CDR3 has 20 residues. As DNA, the CDR3 is TGTGCCAGCAGCCTTTATAGTCGGGCTAGCGGGAGGACTACCACAGATACGCAGTATTTT. This encodes CASSLYSRASGRTTTDTQYF.

Comment on this clone: The identical CDR3 is also encoded by other nucleotide sequences in the sample. V usage is TRBV29-1 and J usage is TRBJ2-5, with no clear D. CDR1 and CDR2 (germline): SQVTM, ANQGSEA. The CDR3 has 12 residues. The V end lost 6 bases, the J end lost 5 bases, and 13 bases lay between the germline ends. CDR3 sequence: CSVGLGKETQYF. The CDR3 bases are TGCAGCGTAGGTCTGGGGAAGGAGACCCAGTACTTC.

The chain has TRBV21-1 and TRBJ1-4. TRBV21-1 is recorded as a pseudogene. The CDR3 spans 14 residues. This chain's CDR3 is CASSNILEHEKLFF. CDR3 sequence (DNA): TGTGCCAGCAGCAATATCCTGGAGCATGAAAAACTGTTTTTT.

This clone was found a few times. The chain combines TRBV11-2 with TRBJ2-5; TRBD1 is a possible D gene (5 bases). The V end was cut by 5 bases, the J end by 4 bases, with 20 bases between. The CDR3 covers 16 residues. Germline CDR1 and CDR2: SGHAT and FQNNGV. The CDR3 nucleotides read TGTGCCAGCAGCCAGTATGGCGCAGGGATGGGAGAGACCCAGTACTTC. Its protein is CASSQYGAGMGETQYF.

This rearrangement joins TRBV9 to TRBJ2-3; 7 positions match TRBD2. The CDR3 totals 14 residues. The V segment lost 3 bases and the J segment 2 bases; nucleotides outside the gene matches: 3. Germline CDR1 and CDR2: SGDLS and YYNGEE. CDR3: CASSGRGDTDTQYF. As DNA, the CDR3 is TGTGCCAGCAGCGGACGGGGGGACACAGATACGCAGTATTTT.